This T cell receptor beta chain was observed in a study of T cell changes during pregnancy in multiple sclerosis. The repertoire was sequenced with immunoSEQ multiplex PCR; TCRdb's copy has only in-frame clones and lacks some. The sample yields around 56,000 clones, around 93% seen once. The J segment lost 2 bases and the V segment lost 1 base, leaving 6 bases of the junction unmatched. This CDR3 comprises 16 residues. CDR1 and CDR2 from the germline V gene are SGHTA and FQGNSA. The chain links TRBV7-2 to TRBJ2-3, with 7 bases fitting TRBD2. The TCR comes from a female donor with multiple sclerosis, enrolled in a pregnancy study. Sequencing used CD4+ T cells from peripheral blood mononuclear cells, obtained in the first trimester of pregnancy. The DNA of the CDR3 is TGTGCCAGCAGCTTAGTGGCTAGCGGTACCACAGATACGCAGTATTTT. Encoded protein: CASSLVASGTTDTQYF.